The 13 T cell receptor beta chains listed next were all sequenced from one sample in a study of blood T cell repertoires in COVID-19. Sequencing was performed with immunoSEQ multiplex PCR; in TCRdb, only in-frame clones are kept and a portion is missing. The sample contains 48,000 or so clones, just over 85% of which appear only once. Source material: peripheral blood. The origin of the receptors is an elderly woman with COVID-19, enrolled during active disease.

J is TRBJ1-2 and V is TRBV19; 10 bases align to TRBD1. Trimming cost V 4 bases and J 3 bases; bases outside gene matches: 8. Germline V gene lookup returns CDR1 LNHDA and CDR2 SQIVND (reference sequence). The CDR3 is made up of 16 amino acids. As DNA, the CDR3 is TGTGCCAGTAGTAACCCTCGACAGGGGGCGGACTATGGCTACACCTTC. Translation gives CASSNPRQGADYGYTF.

CDR3 loop: CASSLAASGGAYNEQFF. DNA for the CDR3: TGCGCCAGCAGCTTGGCGGCTAGCGGGGGGGCCTACAATGAGCAGTTCTTC. The chain employs TRBV5-1 and TRBJ2-1; 12 bases fit TRBD2. Germline V gene lookup returns CDR1 SGHRS and CDR2 YFSETQ. V was clipped by 0 bases and J by 2 bases; unmatched bases: 3. This CDR3 has 17 amino acids.

J is TRBJ1-2 and V is TRBV7-8, with 7 bases identical to TRBD1. The CDR3 extends over 14 amino acids. J was trimmed by 8 bases and V by 5 bases; bases with no gene match: 11. Germline V gene lookup returns CDR1 SGHVS and CDR2 FQNEAQ. The CDR3, as DNA: TGTGCCAGCAGCCACGACAGGGCGTCGAGCGGCTACACCTTC. Its translation is CASSHDRASSGYTF.

The chain is built from TRBV6-5 and TRBJ2-1; TRBD2 agrees at 10 bases. Germline V lookup: CDR1 MNHEY, CDR2 SVGAGI. V lost 4 bases to trimming and J lost 1 base; unmatched junction nucleotides: 4. The CDR3 covers 16 residues. The CDR3 protein is CASSSGTSESYNEQFF. CDR3 in DNA: TGTGCCAGCAGTTCCGGGACTAGCGAGTCCTACAATGAGCAGTTCTTC.

The CDR3 sequence: CASSLGGGRVPDTQYF. Here the CDR3 DNA reads TGTGCCAGCAGCTTGGGGGGGGGCCGGGTCCCAGATACGCAGTATTTT. This sequence joins TRBV7-2 and TRBJ2-3, with D possibly being TRBD2 (7 bases). This CDR3 spans 16 amino acids. The ends were cut back, 3 bases at V and 4 bases at J, with 17 bases in the middle. Germline loops: CDR1 SGHTA, CDR2 FQGNSA.

Of note for this clone: Mismatch with germline at one junction end may stem from a read error. The V and J genes are TRBV7-9 and TRBJ2-7, with a possible D match to TRBD2 (5 bases). Germline V gene lookup returns CDR1 SEHNR and CDR2 FQNEAQ (reference sequence). CDR3 length: 17 residues. The CDR3 reads CASRFPSEGNLSYEQYF. The CDR3 nucleotides read TGTGCCAGCCGCTTCCCCTCCGAGGGAAACCTCTCCTACGAGCAGTACTTC.

This chain joins TRBV3-1 (or the pseudogene TRBV3-2) and TRBJ2-5; possible D gene TRBD1, 6 bases. This CDR3 contains 12 residues. V was pared by 4 bases and J by 3 bases, with 6 bases between. Germline V gene data show CDR1 as LGHDT and CDR2 as YNNKEL (reference sequence). The CDR3 nucleotides read TGTGCCAGCAGCCGGACAGAAGAGACCCAGTACTTC. The encoded protein is CASSRTEETQYF.

V and J are TRBV18 and TRBJ1-2, with D tentatively TRBD1 (5 bases). Germline V gene data show CDR1 as KGHSH and CDR2 as LQKENI. This CDR3 contains 14 residues. Trimming cost V 2 bases and J 2 bases, with 9 bases left between them. The CDR3: CASSPGPGNYGYTF. In DNA, the CDR3 is TGTGCCAGCTCACCAGGACCAGGGAACTATGGCTACACCTTC.

The V and J genes are TRBV7-3 and TRBJ2-1; 8 nucleotides match TRBD2. This CDR3 is built from 17 residues. Germline loops: CDR1 SGHTA, CDR2 FQGTGA. V lost 2 bases to trimming and J lost 0 bases; unmatched junction nucleotides: 6. The chain's CDR3 is CASSLGLAPGSYNEQFF. CDR3 sequence (DNA): TGTGCCAGCAGCTTAGGACTAGCCCCAGGCTCCTACAATGAGCAGTTCTTC.

The V gene is TRBV5-5, the J gene TRBJ1-1; 7 positions match TRBD1. The V segment lost 4 bases and the J segment 5 bases; nucleotides outside the gene matches: 14. The CDR3 contains 16 residues. Germline assignment: CDR1 SGHKS and CDR2 YYEKEE (reference sequence). This CDR3 is CASSGQAGFSGTEAFF. The CDR3 DNA sequence: TGTGCCAGCAGCGGACAGGCGGGGTTCTCAGGGACTGAAGCTTTCTTT.

The CDR3 nucleotides are TGCGCCAGCTGTTGGGCGGACAGGGAGAGCCGCAATCAGCCCCAGCATTTT. Amino acid sequence: CASCWADRESRNQPQHF. The chain couples TRBV10-1 to TRBJ1-5; 8 positions match TRBD1. The length of the CDR3 is 17 residues. Germline V gene sequence: CDR1 WNHNN, CDR2 SYGVQD (reference sequence). V trimming: 8 bases; J trimming: 2 bases; junction bases outside the gene matches: 14.

This clone was seen only once. The chain combines TRBV7-2 with TRBJ1-1; D is ambiguous. Germline lookup yields CDR1 SGHTA and CDR2 FQGNSA. The CDR3 has 14 amino acids. Trimming took off 5 bases at V and 2 bases at J, with 12 bases between the two ends. The CDR3: CASSPPPVNTEAFF. The CDR3 bases are TGTGCCAGCAGCCCACCTCCGGTTAACACTGAAGCTTTCTTT.

The table lists this clone with a few counts. The chain couples TRBV6-5 to TRBJ2-2; TRBD1 aligns across 7 bases. This CDR3 region has 14 residues. V was pared by 7 bases and J by 2 bases, with 4 bases of the junction left unmatched. Germline loops: CDR1 MNHEY, CDR2 SVGAGI. This CDR3 reads CASTRDSNTGELFF. CDR3 nucleotides: TGTGCCAGCACACGGGACAGTAACACCGGGGAGCTGTTTTTT.